The rows below give T cell receptor beta chains drawn from one sample of a study of blood T cell repertoires in COVID-19. Produced via immunoSEQ multiplex PCR; TCRdb's table is partial and in-frame only. The table shows around 100,000 clones, with just under 85% occurring only once. The sequencing input was peripheral blood. Receptors originate from a man aged 40-55 years with active or convalescent COVID-19. Each CDR3 is given with its conserved first and last residue. Each record gives: clone size, D gene, V gene, J gene, CDR3 protein, CDR3 DNA. A D gene is named only where the DNA matches it firmly. A row's size may be missing; if present it is once, few, many or a size class.

>-|-|TRBV4-3|TRBJ1-1
CASSQASDRNTEAFF
TGCGCCAGCAGCCAAGCCTCGGACAGGAACACTGAAGCTTTCTTT
>-|-|TRBV2|TRBJ1-2
CASSDTQGLDGYTF
TGTGCCAGCAGTGATACCCAGGGGTTAGACGGCTACACCTTC
>few|TRBD1|TRBV9|TRBJ2-7
CASSVGWDRVRYEQYF
TGTGCCAGCAGCGTAGGGTGGGACAGGGTTCGCTACGAGCAGTACTTC
>-|TRBD1|TRBV25-1|TRBJ2-2
CASSESTGTGRTGELFF
TGTGCCAGCAGTGAATCTACCGGGACAGGGAGAACCGGGGAGCTGTTTTTT
>-|-|TRBV5-1|TRBJ1-6
CASSYEHDSPLHF
TGCGCCAGCAGTTACGAACACGATTCACCCCTCCACTTT
>-|-|TRBV19|TRBJ1-4
CASTVNEKLFF
TGTGCCAGTACGGTTAATGAAAAACTGTTTTTT
>-|TRBD1|TRBV3-1/TRBV3-2|TRBJ2-7
CASSSYGTGTGNYEQYF
TGTGCCAGCAGCTCTTATGGAACCGGGACAGGGAACTACGAGCAGTACTTC
>-|-|TRBV3-1/TRBV3-2|TRBJ2-1
CATGAAGINEQFF
TGTGCCACGGGGGCAGCGGGGATTAATGAGCAGTTCTTC
>-|-|TRBV5-1|TRBJ2-7
CASSLSQMREQYF
TGCGCCAGCAGCTTGTCTCAGATGAGGGAGCAGTACTTC
>-|TRBD2|TRBV7-2|TRBJ2-3
CASSLYPPSGVSTDTQYF
TGTGCCAGCAGCTTATACCCCCCCAGCGGGGTGAGCACAGATACGCAGTATTTT
>once|TRBD2|TRBV5-4|TRBJ2-2
CASGPSISGGTGELFF
TGTGCCAGCGGACCGTCCATAAGCGGGGGCACCGGGGAGCTGTTTTTT
>-|-|TRBV12-3/TRBV12-4|TRBJ1-4
CASSLTRVWKLFF
TGTGCCAGCAGCCTCACCAGGGTCTGGAAACTGTTTTTT
>-|TRBD2|TRBV6-2/TRBV6-3|TRBJ2-1
CASSWTSGALDEQFF
TGTGCCAGCAGTTGGACTAGCGGGGCCTTGGATGAGCAGTTCTTC
>-|-|TRBV12-3/TRBV12-4|TRBJ2-7
CASSLAGLEQYF
TGTGCCAGCAGTTTAGCGGGGCTCGAGCAGTACTTC
>-|-|TRBV27|TRBJ1-1
CASSDYRAAFF
TGTGCCAGCAGTGACTACAGGGCGGCTTTCTTT
>-|-|TRBV12-3/TRBV12-4|TRBJ1-2
CASSLGKNFGYTF
TGTGCCAGCAGTTTGGGCAAAAATTTTGGCTACACCTTC
>-|TRBD1|TRBV6-2/TRBV6-3|TRBJ2-5
CASSYLGTGRETQYF
TGTGCCAGCAGTTACCTTGGGACAGGGAGAGAGACCCAGTACTTC
>-|TRBD1|TRBV19|TRBJ1-2
CASSISRGQNYGYTF
TGTGCCAGTAGTATTTCAAGGGGGCAAAACTATGGCTACACCTTC
>-|-|TRBV6-2/TRBV6-3|TRBJ1-2
CASSAAGTNYGYTF
TGTGCCAGCAGTGCTGCCGGGACTAACTATGGCTACACCTTC
>-|TRBD1|TRBV6-5|TRBJ2-7
CASRGQRYEQYF
TGTGCCAGCAGGGGACAGCGCTACGAGCAGTACTTC
>-|TRBD1|TRBV28|TRBJ1-4
CASSSQGGRNEKLFF
TGTGCCAGCAGTTCCCAGGGGGGACGGAATGAAAAACTGTTTTTT
>-|-|TRBV19|TRBJ2-2
CASNLIQNTGELFF
TGTGCCAGTAATTTGATACAAAACACCGGGGAGCTGTTTTTT
>-|TRBD1|TRBV13|TRBJ2-2
CASSGQAAGELFF
TGTGCCAGCAGCGGACAGGCAGCCGGGGAGCTGTTTTTT
>-|-|TRBV3-1/TRBV3-2|TRBJ1-1
CASSQDQVGSEAFF
TGTGCCAGCAGCCAAGATCAGGTCGGGAGTGAAGCTTTCTTT
>-|-|TRBV3-1/TRBV3-2|TRBJ2-7
CASSSSYEQYF
TGTGCCAGCAGCTCTTCCTACGAGCAGTACTTC
>-|-|TRBV11-1|TRBJ1-6
CASSFQGNNSPLHF
TGTGCCAGCAGCTTTCAGGGGAATAATTCACCCCTCCACTTT
>-|TRBD2|TRBV5-1|TRBJ2-1
CASSFNRGERGNEQFF
TGCGCCAGCAGCTTTAATCGGGGAGAGCGGGGCAATGAGCAGTTCTTC
>-|-|TRBV23-1|TRBJ2-2
CASRGTSNTGELFF
TGCGCCAGCAGAGGGACTTCGAACACCGGGGAGCTGTTTTTT
>-|-|TRBV9|TRBJ2-2
CASSVVGGNTGELFF
TGTGCCAGCAGCGTAGTTGGCGGGAACACCGGGGAGCTGTTTTTT
>-|-|TRBV6-6|TRBJ2-1
CASGRAAGSTYNEQFF
TGTGCCAGCGGACGGGCTGCGGGATCTACCTACAATGAGCAGTTCTTC